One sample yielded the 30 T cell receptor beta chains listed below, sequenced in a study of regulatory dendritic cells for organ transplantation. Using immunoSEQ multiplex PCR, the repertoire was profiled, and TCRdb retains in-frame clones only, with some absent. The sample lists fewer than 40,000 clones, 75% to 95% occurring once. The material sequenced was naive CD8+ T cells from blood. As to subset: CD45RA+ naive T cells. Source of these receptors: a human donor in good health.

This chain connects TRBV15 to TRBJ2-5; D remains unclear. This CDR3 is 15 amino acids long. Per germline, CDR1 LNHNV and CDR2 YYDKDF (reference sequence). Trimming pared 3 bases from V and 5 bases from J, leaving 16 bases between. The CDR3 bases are TGTGCCACCAGCAGTGGATTACGGGCCTTTGAGACCCAGTACTTC. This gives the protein CATSSGLRAFETQYF.

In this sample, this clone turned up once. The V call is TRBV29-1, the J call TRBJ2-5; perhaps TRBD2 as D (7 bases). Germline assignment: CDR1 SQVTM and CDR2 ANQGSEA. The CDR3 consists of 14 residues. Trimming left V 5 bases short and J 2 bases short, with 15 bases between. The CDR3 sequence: CSVLQGGWQETQYF. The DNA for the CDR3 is TGCAGCGTTTTACAGGGAGGGTGGCAAGAGACCCAGTACTTC.

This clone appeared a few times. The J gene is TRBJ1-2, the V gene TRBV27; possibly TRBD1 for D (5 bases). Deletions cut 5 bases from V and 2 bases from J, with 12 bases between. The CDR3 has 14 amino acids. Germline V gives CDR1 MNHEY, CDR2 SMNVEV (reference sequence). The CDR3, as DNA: TGTGCCAGCAGTCGATCGGGACCGAACTATGGCTACACCTTC. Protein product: CASSRSGPNYGYTF.

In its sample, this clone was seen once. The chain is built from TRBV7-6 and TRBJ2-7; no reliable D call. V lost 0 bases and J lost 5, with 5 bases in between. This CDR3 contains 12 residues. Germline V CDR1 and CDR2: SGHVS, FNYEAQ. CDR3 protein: CASSLATNEQYF. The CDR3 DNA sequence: TGTGCCAGCAGCTTAGCCACGAACGAGCAGTACTTC.

CDR3 bases: TGCACCAGCAGCCGGGGACGGGGAGATCAGCCCCAGCATTTT. This encodes CTSSRGRGDQPQHF. The chain couples TRBV1 to TRBJ1-5. TRBV1 is shown as a pseudogene. This CDR3 spans 14 amino acids.

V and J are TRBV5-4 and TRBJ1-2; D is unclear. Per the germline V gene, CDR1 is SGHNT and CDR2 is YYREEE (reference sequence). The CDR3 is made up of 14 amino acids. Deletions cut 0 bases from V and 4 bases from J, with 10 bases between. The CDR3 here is CASSLGAPRYGYTF. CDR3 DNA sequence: TGTGCCAGCAGCTTGGGGGCGCCTCGCTATGGCTACACCTTC.

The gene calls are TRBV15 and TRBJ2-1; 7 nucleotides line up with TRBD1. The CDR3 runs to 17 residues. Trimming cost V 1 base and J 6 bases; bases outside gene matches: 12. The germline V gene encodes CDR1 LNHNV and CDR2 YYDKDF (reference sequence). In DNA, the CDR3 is TGTGCCACCAGCAGAGTGATAGCCGGGACAGCTATCAATGAGCAGTTCTTC. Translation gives CATSRVIAGTAINEQFF.

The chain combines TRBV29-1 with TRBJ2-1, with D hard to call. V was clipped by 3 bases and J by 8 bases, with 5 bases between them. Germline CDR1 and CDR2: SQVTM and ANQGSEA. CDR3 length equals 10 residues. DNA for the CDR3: TGCAGCGTTGAGGGCGATGAGCAGTTCTTC. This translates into CSVEGDEQFF.

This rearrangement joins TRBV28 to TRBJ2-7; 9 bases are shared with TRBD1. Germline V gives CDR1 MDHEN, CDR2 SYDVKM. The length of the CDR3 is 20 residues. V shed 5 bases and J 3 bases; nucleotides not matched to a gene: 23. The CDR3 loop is CASSSTGDRAIAYPNYEQYF. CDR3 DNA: TGTGCCAGCAGTAGCACCGGGGACAGGGCGATAGCCTACCCTAACTACGAGCAGTACTTC.

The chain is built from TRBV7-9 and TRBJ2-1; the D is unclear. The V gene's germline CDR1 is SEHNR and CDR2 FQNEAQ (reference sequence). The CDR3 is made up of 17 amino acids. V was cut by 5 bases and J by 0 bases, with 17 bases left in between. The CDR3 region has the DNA TGTGCCAGCAGCCCAAGGTCCCCTAACCTCTCCTACAATGAGCAGTTCTTC. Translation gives CASSPRSPNLSYNEQFF.

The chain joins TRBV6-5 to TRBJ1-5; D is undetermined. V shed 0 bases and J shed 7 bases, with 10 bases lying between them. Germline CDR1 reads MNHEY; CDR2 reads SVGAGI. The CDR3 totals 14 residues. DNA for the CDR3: TGTGCCAGCAGTTACTCGGACGGTCGGCAGCCCCAGCATTTT. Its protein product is CASSYSDGRQPQHF.

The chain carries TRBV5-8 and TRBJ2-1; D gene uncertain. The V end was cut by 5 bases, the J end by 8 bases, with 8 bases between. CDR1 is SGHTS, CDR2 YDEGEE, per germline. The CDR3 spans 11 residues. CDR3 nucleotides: TGTGCCAGCAGTTTATCTCATGAGCAGTTCTTC. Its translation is CASSLSHEQFF.

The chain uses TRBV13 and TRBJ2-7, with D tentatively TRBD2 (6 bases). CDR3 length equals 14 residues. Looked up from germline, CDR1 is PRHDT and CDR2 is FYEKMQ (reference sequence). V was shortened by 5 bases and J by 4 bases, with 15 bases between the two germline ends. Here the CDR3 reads CASSPEGRPYEQYF. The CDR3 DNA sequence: TGTGCCAGCAGCCCGGAGGGCCGTCCGTACGAGCAGTACTTC.

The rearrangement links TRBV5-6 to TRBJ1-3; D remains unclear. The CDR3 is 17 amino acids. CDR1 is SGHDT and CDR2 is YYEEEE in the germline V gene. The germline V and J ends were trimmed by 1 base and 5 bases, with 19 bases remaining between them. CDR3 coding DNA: TGTGCCAGCAGCTTGCGTATTTCGGTTGATCCAAGAAACACCATATATTTT. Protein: CASSLRISVDPRNTIYF.

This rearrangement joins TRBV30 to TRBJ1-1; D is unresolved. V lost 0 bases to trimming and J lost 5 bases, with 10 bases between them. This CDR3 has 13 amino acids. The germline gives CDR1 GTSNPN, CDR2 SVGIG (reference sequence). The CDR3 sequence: CAWSVPPGTEAFF. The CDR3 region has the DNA TGTGCCTGGAGTGTACCGCCAGGAACTGAAGCTTTCTTT.

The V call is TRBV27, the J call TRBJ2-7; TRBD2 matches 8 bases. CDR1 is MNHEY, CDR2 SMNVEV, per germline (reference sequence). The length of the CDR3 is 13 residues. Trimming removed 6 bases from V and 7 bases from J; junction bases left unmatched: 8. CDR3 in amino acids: CASSLARGGEQYF. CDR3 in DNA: TGTGCCAGCAGCCTCGCCCGGGGGGGGGAGCAGTACTTC.

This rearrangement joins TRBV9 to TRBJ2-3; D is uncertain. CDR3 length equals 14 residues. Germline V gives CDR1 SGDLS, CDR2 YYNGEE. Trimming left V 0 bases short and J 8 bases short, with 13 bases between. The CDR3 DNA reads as TGTGCCAGCAGCGTAGATTGGGATAAGGGTACGCAGTATTTT. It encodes CASSVDWDKGTQYF.

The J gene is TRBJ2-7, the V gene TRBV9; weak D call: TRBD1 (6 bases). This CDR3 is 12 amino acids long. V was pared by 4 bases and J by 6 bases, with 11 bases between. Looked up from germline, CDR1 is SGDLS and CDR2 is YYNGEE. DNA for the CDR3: TGTGCCAGCAGCTCCACAGGGTCCGAGCAGTACTTC. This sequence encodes CASSSTGSEQYF. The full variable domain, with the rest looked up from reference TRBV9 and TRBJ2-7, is DSGVTQTPKHLITATGQRVTLRCSPRSGDLSVYWYQQSLDQGLQFLIQYYNGEERAKGNILERFSAQQFPDLHSELNLSSLELGDSALYFCASSSTGSEQYFGPGTRLTVT.

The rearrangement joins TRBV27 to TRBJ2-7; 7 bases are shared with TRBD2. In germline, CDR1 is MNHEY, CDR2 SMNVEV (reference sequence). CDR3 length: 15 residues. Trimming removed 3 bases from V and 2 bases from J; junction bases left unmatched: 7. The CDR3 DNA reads TGTGCCAGCAGTTTCTTCGCGGGAGTTACCTACGAGCAGTACTTC. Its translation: CASSFFAGVTYEQYF.

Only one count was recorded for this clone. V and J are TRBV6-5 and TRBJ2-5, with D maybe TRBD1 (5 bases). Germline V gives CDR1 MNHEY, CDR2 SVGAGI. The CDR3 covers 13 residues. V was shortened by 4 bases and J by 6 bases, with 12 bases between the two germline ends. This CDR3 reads CASSSRAGKTQYF. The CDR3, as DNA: TGTGCCAGCAGTTCCAGGGCCGGAAAGACCCAGTACTTC.

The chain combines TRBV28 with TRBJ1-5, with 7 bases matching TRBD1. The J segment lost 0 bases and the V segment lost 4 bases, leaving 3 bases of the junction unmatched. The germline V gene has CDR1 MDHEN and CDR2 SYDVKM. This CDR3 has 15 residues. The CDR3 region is CASSYRQGSNQPQHF. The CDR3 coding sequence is TGTGCCAGCAGTTATCGACAGGGTAGCAATCAGCCCCAGCATTTT.

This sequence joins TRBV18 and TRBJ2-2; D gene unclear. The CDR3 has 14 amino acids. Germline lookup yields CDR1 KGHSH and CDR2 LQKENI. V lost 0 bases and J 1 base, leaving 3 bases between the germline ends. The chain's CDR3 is CASSPPGNTGELFF. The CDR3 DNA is TGTGCCAGCTCACCACCAGGGAACACCGGGGAGCTGTTTTTT. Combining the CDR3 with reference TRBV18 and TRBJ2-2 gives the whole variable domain NAGVMQNPRHLVRRRGQEARLRCSPMKGHSHVYWYRQLPEEGLKFMVYLQKENIIDESGMPKERFSAEFPKEGPSILRIQQVVRGDSAAYFCASSPPGNTGELFFGEGSRLTVL.

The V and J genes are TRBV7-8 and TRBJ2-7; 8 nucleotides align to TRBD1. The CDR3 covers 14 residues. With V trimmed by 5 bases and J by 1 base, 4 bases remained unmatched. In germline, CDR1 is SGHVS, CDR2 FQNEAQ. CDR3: CASSGGTGSYEQYF. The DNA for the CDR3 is TGTGCCAGCAGCGGGGGGACAGGATCCTACGAGCAGTACTTC.

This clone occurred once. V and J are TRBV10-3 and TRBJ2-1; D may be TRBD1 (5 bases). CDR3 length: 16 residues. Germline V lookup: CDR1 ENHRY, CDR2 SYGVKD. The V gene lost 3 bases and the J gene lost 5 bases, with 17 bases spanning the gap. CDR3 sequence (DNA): TGTGCCATCAGTGACAGGGAAGCCTGGAACGACAATGAGCAGTTCTTC. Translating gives CAISDREAWNDNEQFF.

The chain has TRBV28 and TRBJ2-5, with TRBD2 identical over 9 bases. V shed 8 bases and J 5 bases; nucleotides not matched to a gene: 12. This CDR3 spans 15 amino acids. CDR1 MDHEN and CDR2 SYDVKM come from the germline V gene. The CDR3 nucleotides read TGTGCCAGCTCCTACGAGGGGACTAGCCCCGAGACCCAGTACTTC. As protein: CASSYEGTSPETQYF.

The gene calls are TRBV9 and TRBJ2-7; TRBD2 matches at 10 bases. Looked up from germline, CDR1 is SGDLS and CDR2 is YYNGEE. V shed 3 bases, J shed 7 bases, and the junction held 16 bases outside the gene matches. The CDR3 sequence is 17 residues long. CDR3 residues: CASSAGLALAGGSEQYF. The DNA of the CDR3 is TGTGCCAGCAGCGCCGGGCTTGCTTTAGCGGGGGGAAGTGAGCAGTACTTC.

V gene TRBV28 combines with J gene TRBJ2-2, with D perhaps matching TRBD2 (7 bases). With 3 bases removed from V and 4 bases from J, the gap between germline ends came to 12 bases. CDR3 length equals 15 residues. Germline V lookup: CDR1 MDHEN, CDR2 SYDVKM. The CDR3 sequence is CASSFAGASTGELFF. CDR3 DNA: TGTGCCAGCAGTTTCGCGGGGGCGAGCACCGGGGAGCTGTTTTTT. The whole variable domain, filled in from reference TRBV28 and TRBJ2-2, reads DVKVTQSSRYLVKRTGEKVFLECVQDMDHENMFWYRQDPGLGLRLIYFSYDVKMKEKGDIPEGYSVSREKKERFSLILESASTNQTSMYLCASSFAGASTGELFFGEGSRLTVL.

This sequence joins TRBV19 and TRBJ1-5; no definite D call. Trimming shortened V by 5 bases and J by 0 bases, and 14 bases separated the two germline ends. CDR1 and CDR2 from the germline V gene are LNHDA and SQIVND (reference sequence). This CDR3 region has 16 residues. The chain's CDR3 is CASSVDGAYSNQPQHF. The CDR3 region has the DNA TGTGCCAGTAGTGTCGACGGTGCTTATAGCAATCAGCCCCAGCATTTT.

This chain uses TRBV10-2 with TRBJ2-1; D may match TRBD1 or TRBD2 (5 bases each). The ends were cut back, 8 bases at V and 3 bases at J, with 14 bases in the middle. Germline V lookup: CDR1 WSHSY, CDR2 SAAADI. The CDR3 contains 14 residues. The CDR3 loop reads CASGMGEYYNEQFF. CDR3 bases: TGCGCCAGCGGGATGGGGGAATACTACAATGAGCAGTTCTTC.

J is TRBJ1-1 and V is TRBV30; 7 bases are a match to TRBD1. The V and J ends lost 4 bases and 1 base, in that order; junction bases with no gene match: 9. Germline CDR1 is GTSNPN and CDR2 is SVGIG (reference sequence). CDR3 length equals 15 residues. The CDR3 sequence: CAWILHRGTNTEAFF. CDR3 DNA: TGTGCCTGGATCTTGCACAGGGGTACGAACACTGAAGCTTTCTTT.